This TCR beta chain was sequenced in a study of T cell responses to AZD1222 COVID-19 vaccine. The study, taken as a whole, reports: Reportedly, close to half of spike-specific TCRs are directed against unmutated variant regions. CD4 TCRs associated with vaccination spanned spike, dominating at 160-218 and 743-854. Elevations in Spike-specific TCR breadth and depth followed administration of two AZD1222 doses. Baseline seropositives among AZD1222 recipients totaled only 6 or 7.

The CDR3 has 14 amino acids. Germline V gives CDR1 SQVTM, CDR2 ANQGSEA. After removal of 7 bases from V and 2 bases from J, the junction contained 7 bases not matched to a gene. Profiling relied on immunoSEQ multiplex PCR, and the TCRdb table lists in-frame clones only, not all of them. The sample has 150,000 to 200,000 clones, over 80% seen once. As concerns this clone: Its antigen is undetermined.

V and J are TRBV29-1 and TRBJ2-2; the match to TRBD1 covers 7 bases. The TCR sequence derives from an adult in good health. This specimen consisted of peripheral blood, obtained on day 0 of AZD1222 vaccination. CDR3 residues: CSATGTANTGELFF. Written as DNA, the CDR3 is TGCAGCGCCACCGGGACAGCTAACACCGGGGAGCTGTTTTTT.